This TCR beta chain was observed in a study of cytomegalovirus exposure and HLA in healthy donors. Across the study: In a later analysis, the roughly 120 validation repertoires were reported to have used the same platform as the roughly 670 first-cohort repertoires.

Notes on the study in general: While the bulk of TCR sequences proved rare, some public TCRs turned up in many donors. In vitro, a few CMV-associated chains proved specific for CMV antigens. Reported results showed that the classifier diagnosed cytomegalovirus status with high specificity and sensitivity.

The CDR3 is made up of 13 amino acids. V gave up 8 bases and J gave up 4 bases; unmatched junction bases: 5. Germline V CDR1 and CDR2: LNHDA, SQIVND (reference sequence). A remark on this clone: Its antigen is not identified.

The repertoire was sequenced with immunoSEQ multiplex PCR; TCRdb's copy has only in-frame clones and lacks some. The sample carries some 190,000 clones, approximately 85% recorded once. This clonotype originated in a woman aged 18-29 years in good health and CMV-seronegative. The rearrangement uses TRBV19 and TRBJ1-5; TRBD1 matches 7 bases. The sample was PBMCs. This CDR3 reads CASATGSNQPQHF. In DNA, the CDR3 is TGTGCCAGTGCGACAGGGAGTAATCAGCCCCAGCATTTT.